This TCR beta chain is drawn from a study of spatial heterogeneity in lung cancer. Study background: Raw reads showed each unique TCR and UMI combination turning up more than ten times on average.

This CDR3 has 11 residues. The V gene's germline CDR1 is LGHDT and CDR2 YNNKEL (reference sequence). Between the trimmed V and J ends, which lost 5 bases and 4 bases, there was a span of 4 bases. Every TCR cDNA molecule carried a tag that served as a unique molecular identifier. TCRdb independently ran MiXCR on the 5' RACE reads; one entry per CDR3 protein. The data contain under 80,000 distinct CDR3 sequences, roughly 5.9% of them singletons. Ten or more counts support this clonotype. Sample time point: sample taken at primary tumor resection. This TCR came from a female donor with early-stage non-small cell lung cancer. The sample here was PBMCs, taken at surgery. This chain connects TRBV3-1 to TRBJ2-3; D is ambiguous. DNA of the CDR3: TGTGCCAGCAGCGAGGCAGATACGCAGTATTTT. Its translation is CASSEADTQYF.